Listed below are T cell receptor beta chains from one sample, sequenced in a study of CD8+ T cells in alopecia areata. Sequenced by immunoSEQ multiplex PCR; TCRdb stores in-frame clones only, minus some. The profile shows about 99,000 clones, about nine tenths of them singletons. The sequencing here drew on CD8+ T cells sorted from blood, taken at week 34, from a patient treated with tofacitinib. The source is a human donor with alopecia areata. CDR3s include the opening cysteine and the closing phenylalanine or tryptophan. A D gene is named only where the DNA matches it firmly. Where a row states a size, it is once, few, many or the class of an expanded clone; other rows omit it.

TRBJ2-3,-,-,TRBV7-9,TGTGCCAGCAGCTCGGACCAAGATACGCAGTATTTT,CASSSDQDTQYF
TRBJ1-2,-,-,TRBV12-2,TGTGCAAGTCGCTTAGTTGCGGGCGGCTACACCTTC,CASRLVAGGYTF
TRBJ2-7,-,-,TRBV13,TGTGCCAGCAGCTTCGGACAGAGCTCCTACGAGCAGTACTTC,CASSFGQSSYEQYF
TRBJ2-3,few,-,TRBV4-1,TGCGCCAGCAGCTCAGGGGGGGCAGATACGCAGTATTTT,CASSSGGADTQYF
TRBJ2-7,-,TRBD1,TRBV7-8,TGTGCCAGCAGCACCCCACGACAGGGTTTAAGCTCCTACGAGCAGTACTTC,CASSTPRQGLSSYEQYF
TRBJ1-1,medium-sized,TRBD1,TRBV7-9,TGTGCCAGCAGCTACCGGACAGGGACGAACACTGAAGCTTTCTTT,CASSYRTGTNTEAFF
TRBJ2-1,-,-,TRBV15,TGTGCCACCAGCAGAGATGGGTCCTCCGACGGGCAGTTCTTC,CATSRDGSSDGQFF
TRBJ2-3,once,-,TRBV29-1,TGCAGCGTCGAGGGGGGCCTACGCACAGATACGCAGTATTTT,CSVEGGLRTDTQYF
TRBJ1-1,-,-,TRBV9,TGTGCCAGCAGCCCCGGCGGGGGGGTGGGGTTCACTGAAGCTTTCTTT,CASSPGGGVGFTEAFF
TRBJ2-1,-,-,TRBV6-5,TGTGCCAGCAGTTACTCGATCGGCTCTAATGAGCAGTTCTTC,CASSYSIGSNEQFF
TRBJ2-2,-,TRBD1,TRBV9,TGTGCCAGCAGCGGGGGACAGTACACCGGGGAGCTGTTTTTT,CASSGGQYTGELFF
TRBJ2-3,-,-,TRBV9,TGTGCCAGCAGCGTAGGCGGGAGCACAGATACGCAGTATTTT,CASSVGGSTDTQYF
TRBJ2-7,-,-,TRBV7-9,TGTGCCAGCAGCTTGATTGTGGGGGCGGGCTACGAGCAGTACTTC,CASSLIVGAGYEQYF
TRBJ2-1,once,-,TRBV29-1,TGCAGCGTTGAGGCTAGTGAAGACCTGATTTACAATGAGCAGTTCTTC,CSVEASEDLIYNEQFF
TRBJ2-1,-,-,TRBV29-1,TGCAGCGTGGAAGGCATGCCAAGCTCCTACAATGAGCAGTTCTTC,CSVEGMPSSYNEQFF
TRBJ1-1,-,-,TRBV29-1,TGCAGCGACACTAACACTGAAGCTTTCTTT,CSDTNTEAFF
TRBJ2-3,-,-,TRBV7-9,TGTGCCAGCAGCTCCCCTGGGGTTAGCACAGATACGCAGTATTTT,CASSSPGVSTDTQYF
TRBJ1-1,-,TRBD1,TRBV27,TGTGCCGGCAGTCTCGGGACAGGAACTGAAGCTTTCTTT,CAGSLGTGTEAFF
TRBJ2-7,-,TRBD1,TRBV4-1,TGCGCCAGCAGCCAAGATCGGATAGCCGGGACAGGGGGCTACGAGCAGTACTTC,CASSQDRIAGTGGYEQYF
TRBJ2-3,-,-,TRBV7-8,TGTGCCAGCAGCTTCGGAGCTTCTAGCACAGATACGCAGTATTTT,CASSFGASSTDTQYF
TRBJ1-2,-,-,TRBV2,TGTGCCAGCAGTGAATCCCCCACTAACTATGGCTACACCTTC,CASSESPTNYGYTF
TRBJ1-3,-,-,TRBV30,TGTGCCTGGAGTAACTGGGTGTCTGGAAACACCATATATTTT,CAWSNWVSGNTIYF
TRBJ2-3,-,TRBD2,TRBV7-2,TGTGCCAGCAGCCTCCCCCATCTACTAGCGGGAGGATTAACAGATACGCAGTATTTT,CASSLPHLLAGGLTDTQYF
TRBJ2-1,few,-,TRBV29-1,TGCAGCGTCCATATTCCGACCCGGTACAATGAGCAGTTCTTC,CSVHIPTRYNEQFF
TRBJ1-5,-,TRBD1,TRBV27,TGTGCCAGCAGTCCCCTTTATATGGGACAGGGATTGAGCAATCAGCCCCAGCATTTT,CASSPLYMGQGLSNQPQHF
TRBJ2-5,-,-,TRBV7-9,TGTGCCAGCAGCCCCCTATTTCAAGAGACCCAGTACTTC,CASSPLFQETQYF
TRBJ2-4,few,-,TRBV5-6,TGTGCCAGCGGCGACGCGCCGGACATTCAGTACTTC,CASGDAPDIQYF
TRBJ2-3,-,-,TRBV6-5,TGTGCCAGCAGCCAGCATCCTATGGCAGATACGCAGTATTTT,CASSQHPMADTQYF
TRBJ2-1,-,TRBD2,TRBV5-1,TGCGCCAGCAGTCGTGGACTAGCGGGAGAGGGGGGATACAATGAGCAGTTCTTC,CASSRGLAGEGGYNEQFF
TRBJ2-7,large,-,TRBV4-1,TGCGCCAGCAGCCAAGTTGGAGACGACGAGCAGTACTTC,CASSQVGDDEQYF
TRBJ2-7,-,-,TRBV7-6,TGTGCCAGCAGCTTAGAACAGAGCGAGCAGTACTTC,CASSLEQSEQYF
TRBJ2-7,-,-,TRBV19,TGTGCCAGTAGCCCGGGACATCTCTACGAGCAGTACTTC,CASSPGHLYEQYF
TRBJ2-7,-,TRBD2,TRBV4-1,TGCGCCAGCAGCCACCAACTAGCGGGGGGCTACGAGCAGTACTTC,CASSHQLAGGYEQYF
TRBJ2-7,-,-,TRBV7-9,TGTGCCAGCAGCCCCCAGGGGAGGGACGAGCAGTACTTC,CASSPQGRDEQYF
TRBJ2-7,-,TRBD1,TRBV27,TGTGCCAGCAGTCCCGGGACAGGGGGCGGCGAGCAGTACTTC,CASSPGTGGGEQYF
TRBJ2-3,-,-,TRBV4-1,TGCGCCAGCAGCCAAGTGGTGGCGGTTAGCACAGATACGCAGTATTTT,CASSQVVAVSTDTQYF
TRBJ2-1,-,-,TRBV27,TGTGCCAGCAGTTTATCGGGGCTAGACGGCGATGAGCAGTTCTTC,CASSLSGLDGDEQFF
TRBJ1-1,once,-,TRBV27,TGTGCCAGCAGTCCGGGGGCCATGAACACTGAAGCTTTCTTT,CASSPGAMNTEAFF
TRBJ2-3,-,-,TRBV2,TGTGCCAGCAGTGAAGGGGGGGGCCACGGAGATACGCAGTATTTT,CASSEGGGHGDTQYF
TRBJ2-1,once,-,TRBV7-3,TGTGCCAGCAGCTTGGATGGTAACAATGAGCAGTTCTTC,CASSLDGNNEQFF
TRBJ2-6,-,-,TRBV27,TGTGCCAGCAATCCCGGCTCTGGGGCCAACGTCCTGACTTTC,CASNPGSGANVLTF
TRBJ2-2,-,-,TRBV4-1,TGCGCCAGCAGCCAAGAAGGCGGGGAGCTGTTTTTT,CASSQEGGELFF
TRBJ2-7,-,TRBD1,TRBV7-9,TGTGCCAGCAGCTTAGTGGGACAGGGGAACGAGCAGTACTTC,CASSLVGQGNEQYF
TRBJ1-2,-,-,TRBV13,TGTGCCAGCAGCCAGCCCAAGTACTATGGCTACACCTTC,CASSQPKYYGYTF
TRBJ2-1,-,-,TRBV18,TGTGCCAGCTCACCCTTTCCGGGGCAATCTTACAATGAGCAGTTCTTC,CASSPFPGQSYNEQFF
TRBJ2-7,-,-,TRBV7-9,TGTGCCAGCAGCCTCAACCTCTACGAGCAGTACTTC,CASSLNLYEQYF
TRBJ2-7,once,TRBD2,TRBV4-1,TGCGCCAGCAGCCAAGCTACTAGCGGGAGGGGTTACGAGCAGTACTTC,CASSQATSGRGYEQYF
TRBJ2-7,-,-,TRBV10-3,TGTGCCATCAGTGATCACACAGGAACCTACGAGCAGTACTTC,CAISDHTGTYEQYF
TRBJ2-7,-,TRBD2,TRBV11-2,TGTGCCAGCAGCCAGAGCGGGGGGACCTACGAGCAGTACTTC,CASSQSGGTYEQYF
TRBJ1-2,-,-,TRBV9,TGTGCCAGCAGCTCCCAAGGGATACAACCTGGCTACACCTTC,CASSSQGIQPGYTF
TRBJ2-7,-,-,TRBV7-9,TGTGCCAGCAGCCTAGTAGGGGAGCAGTACTTC,CASSLVGEQYF
TRBJ2-7,-,TRBD2,TRBV5-4,TGTGCCAGCAGCGGGGAGGGGATCACCTACGAGCAGTACTTC,CASSGEGITYEQYF
TRBJ1-2,-,TRBD1,TRBV4-1,TGCGCCAGCAGCCATATCATGACAGGGGGCAGCGGTGGCTACACCTTC,CASSHIMTGGSGGYTF
TRBJ1-2,-,-,TRBV6-5,TGTGCCACCCTGGAGTATGGCTACACCTTC,CATLEYGYTF
TRBJ1-1,-,-,TRBV19,TGTGCCAGTAGTCTCCTCACTGAAGCTTTCTTT,CASSLLTEAFF